Included here is one T cell receptor (beta chain) sequence, with context. Its target is unknown. The sample's time point: after dendritic cell vaccination, including at tumor progression/relapse. None of the glioblastoma patients had an isocitrate dehydrogenase mutation. The sample belongs to a study of glioma-infiltrating T cells after dendritic cell vaccination. Overall study context: Patients received three intradermal dendritic cell vaccine injections at biweekly intervals.

V shed 8 bases and J shed 6 bases, with 13 bases lying between them. Germline CDR1 and CDR2: LNHDA and SQIVND (reference sequence). This CDR3 has 12 amino acids. Sequenced by immunoSEQ multiplex PCR; TCRdb stores in-frame clones only, minus some. The sample yields around 90,000 clones, roughly four fifths seen once. Notes on the study in general: No direct clonality-survival link was found; a diverse polyclonal response may matter. Few patients contributed both blood and tumor specimens.

The material sequenced was blood, taken after dendritic cell vaccination. This sequence originates from a human donor with glioblastoma. The chain links TRBV19 to TRBJ1-1; a weak D match, TRBD1 (5 bases). The CDR3 is CASWRRDSEAFF. The CDR3 region has the DNA TGTGCCAGTTGGCGCCGGGACTCTGAAGCTTTCTTT.